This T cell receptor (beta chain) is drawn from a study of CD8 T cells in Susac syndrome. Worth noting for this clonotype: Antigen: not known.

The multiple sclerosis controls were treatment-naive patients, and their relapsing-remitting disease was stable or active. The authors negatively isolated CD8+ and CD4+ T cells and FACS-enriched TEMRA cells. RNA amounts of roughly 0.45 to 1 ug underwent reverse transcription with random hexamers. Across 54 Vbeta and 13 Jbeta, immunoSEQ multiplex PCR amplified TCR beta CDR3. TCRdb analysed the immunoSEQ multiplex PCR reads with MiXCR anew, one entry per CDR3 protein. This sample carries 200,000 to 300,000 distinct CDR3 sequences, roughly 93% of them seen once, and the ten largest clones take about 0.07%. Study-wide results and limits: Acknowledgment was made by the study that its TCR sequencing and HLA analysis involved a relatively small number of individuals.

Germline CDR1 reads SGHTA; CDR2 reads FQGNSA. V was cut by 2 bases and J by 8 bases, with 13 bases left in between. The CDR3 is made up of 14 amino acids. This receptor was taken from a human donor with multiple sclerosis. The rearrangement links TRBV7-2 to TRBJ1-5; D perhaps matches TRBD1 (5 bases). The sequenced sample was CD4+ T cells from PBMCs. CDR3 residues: CASSLWGGEEPQHF. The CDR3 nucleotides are TGTGCCAGCAGCTTATGGGGGGGGGAGGAGCCCCAGCATTTT.